Below, 29 T cell receptor beta chains from the same sample are listed, as sequenced in a study of blood T cell repertoires in COVID-19. Assay: immunoSEQ multiplex PCR; the TCRdb copy retains only in-frame clones and omits some. The sample includes some 70,000 clones, roughly 80% of them seen just once. Sequencing was performed on peripheral blood. The source is a woman aged 55 to 70 with acute or convalescent COVID-19.

The chain carries TRBV4-2 and TRBJ1-1; the match to TRBD1 covers 8 bases. J was trimmed by 5 bases and V by 4 bases; bases with no gene match: 9. Germline V gene data show CDR1 as LGHNA and CDR2 as YNFKEQ. The CDR3 loop spans 15 amino acids. The CDR3 nucleotides are TGTGCCAGCAGCCCCACCAGGGGGCAGGGAACTGAAGCTTTCTTT. Its translation: CASSPTRGQGTEAFF.

This chain uses TRBV10-3 with TRBJ2-2, with D unclear. Germline CDR1 is ENHRY and CDR2 is SYGVKD. The CDR3 is 13 amino acids. Trimming took 2 bases from V and 3 from J, leaving 4 bases between them. In nucleotides, the CDR3 is TGTGCCATCAGTGAGCCCTACACCGGGGAGCTGTTTTTT. Its protein product is CAISEPYTGELFF.

The gene calls are TRBV9 and TRBJ1-1; D not resolved. The CDR3 runs 13 residues. Germline V gene sequence: CDR1 SGDLS, CDR2 YYNGEE. V lost 3 bases and J 5 bases, leaving 11 bases between the germline ends. CDR3 DNA sequence: TGTGCCAGCAGCGGAAGAGTAGATACTGAAGCTTTCTTT. Residues: CASSGRVDTEAFF.

The chain uses TRBV5-1 and TRBJ2-7; D is undetermined. Germline CDR1 reads SGHRS; CDR2 reads YFSETQ. V lost 6 bases to trimming and J lost 1 base, with 14 bases between them. This CDR3 spans 14 amino acids. The CDR3 protein is CASKKTPESYEQYF. Written as DNA, the CDR3 is TGCGCCAGCAAGAAGACACCCGAATCCTACGAGCAGTACTTC.

The V call is TRBV30, the J call TRBJ1-5; TRBD1 aligns across 11 bases. Germline trimming cut 1 base from V and 5 bases from J; bases unmatched to any gene: 7. The germline CDR1 and CDR2 sequences are GTSNPN and SVGIG (reference sequence). The CDR3 has 16 amino acids. The CDR3: CAWSARRTGGDQPQHF. The CDR3 coding sequence is TGTGCCTGGAGTGCAAGAAGGACAGGGGGCGATCAGCCCCAGCATTTT.

The sample holds a few counts of this clone. The genes are TRBV6-5 and TRBJ1-4; D ambiguous. Germline CDR1 is MNHEY and CDR2 is SVGAGI. Trimming took off 7 bases at V and 3 bases at J, with 9 bases between the two ends. The CDR3 covers 13 residues. The CDR3 reads CASTRGPNEKLFF. The CDR3 DNA follows: TGTGCCAGCACCCGAGGTCCTAATGAAAAACTGTTTTTT.

The chain recombines TRBV5-1 with TRBJ2-1; the match to TRBD2 covers 13 bases. CDR1 and CDR2 (germline): SGHRS, YFSETQ. With V trimmed by 4 bases and J by 6 bases, 7 bases remained unmatched. The CDR3 consists of 16 residues. The CDR3 sequence is CASSELAGGSLNEQFF. CDR3 coding DNA: TGCGCCAGCAGCGAACTAGCGGGGGGGTCACTCAATGAGCAGTTCTTC.

As for this clone: Other DNA sequences in this sample translate to the same CDR3. V and J are TRBV29-1 and TRBJ1-1, with a possible D match to TRBD1 (5 bases). This CDR3 spans 12 amino acids. With 2 bases removed from V and 6 bases from J, the gap between germline ends came to 10 bases. Germline CDR1 reads SQVTM; CDR2 reads ANQGSEA. The CDR3 protein is CSVEQGRAEAFF. In DNA form, the CDR3 reads TGCAGCGTTGAACAGGGCAGGGCTGAAGCTTTCTTT.

The chain has TRBV29-1 and TRBJ1-1, with 12 positions matching TRBD1. The germline CDR1 and CDR2 sequences are SQVTM and ANQGSEA. Trimming at V came to 6 bases and at J to 5 bases, leaving 4 bases not matched to a gene. The CDR3 spans 13 residues. CDR3 sequence (DNA): TGCAGCGTCTCGGGACAGGGGGCTACTGAAGCTTTCTTT. It codes for CSVSGQGATEAFF.

The rearrangement links TRBV5-1 to TRBJ1-2; 7 bases align to TRBD1. The length of the CDR3 is 14 residues. The V segment lost 0 bases and the J segment 6 bases; nucleotides outside the gene matches: 5. The germline V gene has CDR1 SGHRS and CDR2 YFSETQ. In nucleotides, the CDR3 is TGCGCCAGCAGCTTGGGACAGGGTATCGATGGCTACACCTTC. Translating it yields CASSLGQGIDGYTF.

The rearrangement joins TRBV3-1 (or the pseudogene TRBV3-2) to TRBJ1-6; D gene uncertain. In germline, CDR1 is LGHDT, CDR2 YNNKEL (reference sequence). Trimming took 0 bases from V and 7 from J, leaving 16 bases between them. This CDR3 is 17 amino acids long. The CDR3 loop reads CASSQDRVPLSNSPLHF. CDR3 nucleotide sequence: TGTGCCAGCAGCCAAGATCGGGTCCCCCTCTCGAATTCACCCCTCCACTTT.

This chain links TRBV19 with TRBJ2-6, with TRBD1 as a possible D gene (5 bases). This CDR3 comprises 16 residues. Trimming pared 6 bases from V and 0 bases from J, leaving 12 bases between. Germline-derived CDR1 and CDR2 are LNHDA and SQIVND (reference sequence). The CDR3 DNA reads as TGTGCCAGTAGAGGTCAGGGCCCCTCTGGGGCCAACGTCCTGACTTTC. It codes for CASRGQGPSGANVLTF.

The rearrangement joins TRBV12-3 or TRBV12-4 to TRBJ2-7; maybe TRBD2 (6 bases). CDR3 length: 13 residues. The V gene lost 6 bases and the J gene lost 4 bases, with 13 bases spanning the gap. This CDR3 is CASSSDAGYEQYF. In DNA form, the CDR3 reads TGTGCCAGCAGCTCTGATGCGGGGTACGAGCAGTACTTC.

The chain couples TRBV5-6 to TRBJ1-1; unclear D gene. This CDR3 has 14 residues. V dropped 0 bases and J dropped 3 bases, with 9 bases sitting between them. The germline V gene has CDR1 SGHDT and CDR2 YYEEEE. DNA for the CDR3: TGTGCCAGCAGCTTGGCCGGCCGGGACACTGAAGCTTTCTTT. This codes for CASSLAGRDTEAFF.

CDR3 DNA: TGTGCCACCAGTGATTTCACAGACAGTCGGGGCTACACCTTC. It translates to CATSDFTDSRGYTF. The chain has TRBV24-1 and TRBJ1-2; maybe TRBD1 (5 bases). V lost 1 base, J lost 8 bases, and 13 bases lay in between. CDR3 length: 14 residues. The germline CDR1 and CDR2 sequences are KGHDR and SFDVKD.

This rearrangement joins TRBV5-1 to TRBJ2-3; 9 positions match TRBD1. This CDR3 has 16 residues. Losses at the gene ends were 4 bases for V and 2 bases for J; bases not matched to a gene: 8. Per germline, CDR1 SGHRS and CDR2 YFSETQ. In nucleotides, the CDR3 is TGCGCCAGCAGCGCCCGGGACAGGGTCCCCACAGATACGCAGTATTTT. Translation gives CASSARDRVPTDTQYF.

This chain uses TRBV7-8 with TRBJ1-3, with a tentative D call TRBD1 (6 bases). Between the trimmed V and J ends, which lost 4 bases and 2 bases, there was a span of 9 bases. The germline CDR1 and CDR2 sequences are SGHVS and FQNEAQ. This CDR3 is 14 amino acids long. CDR3 in DNA: TGTGCCAGCAGCTCAAACAGGGCTGGAAACACCATATATTTT. Translated, it gives CASSSNRAGNTIYF.

The chain's CDR3 is CASSLGGFGAAGTTEAFF. CDR3 DNA: TGTGCCAGCAGCTTAGGGGGGTTCGGGGCAGCGGGGACAACTGAAGCTTTCTTT. The chain is built from TRBV7-6 and TRBJ1-1; a weak D match, TRBD1 (6 bases). Germline V gives CDR1 SGHVS, CDR2 FNYEAQ. This CDR3 has 18 residues. Between the trimmed V and J ends, which lost 1 base and 5 bases, there was a span of 23 bases. The full variable domain, rest sourced from reference TRBV7-6 and TRBJ1-1, is GAGVSQSPRYKVTKRGQDVALRCDPISGHVSLYWYRQALGQGPEFLTYFNYEAQQDKSGLPNDRFSAERPEGSISTLTIQRTEQRDSAMYRCASSLGGFGAAGTTEAFFGQGTRLTVV.

The chain links TRBV3-1 (or the pseudogene TRBV3-2) to TRBJ2-1, with TRBD2 matching 7 bases. Trimming cost V 2 bases and J 5 bases; bases outside gene matches: 3. The CDR3 is 14 amino acids. Germline V CDR1 and CDR2: LGHDT, YNNKEL (reference sequence). CDR3 sequence (DNA): TGTGCCAGCAGCCAAACTAGCGCCGACAATGAGCAGTTCTTC. Amino acid sequence: CASSQTSADNEQFF.

The V and J genes are TRBV12-3 or TRBV12-4 and TRBJ1-1; a possible D gene is TRBD1 (6 bases). Trimming left V 6 bases short and J 4 bases short, with 12 bases between. The CDR3 contains 13 residues. CDR3 protein: CASSYRGGTEAFF. The CDR3 coding sequence is TGTGCCAGCAGCTATAGAGGGGGCACTGAAGCTTTCTTT.

V is TRBV5-1 and J is TRBJ2-3; D possibly corresponds to TRBD2 (5 bases). The CDR3 runs 17 residues. V lost 0 bases and J 4 bases, leaving 18 bases between the germline ends. Germline lookup yields CDR1 SGHRS and CDR2 YFSETQ. DNA for the CDR3: TGCGCCAGCAGCTTGGCGGCGGCGGGCGCCCTCCCAGATACGCAGTATTTT. It codes for CASSLAAAGALPDTQYF. Drawing the rest from reference TRBV5-1 and TRBJ2-3, the complete variable domain is KAGVTQTPRYLIKTRGQQVTLSCSPISGHRSVSWYQQTPGQGLQFLFEYFSETQRNKGNFPGRFSGRQFSNSRSEMNVSTLELGDSALYLCASSLAAAGALPDTQYFGPGTRLTVL.

This chain uses TRBV19 with TRBJ2-7; 7 nucleotides agree with TRBD2. Germline values: CDR1 LNHDA, CDR2 SQIVND (reference sequence). V shed 3 bases, J shed 4 bases, and the junction held 9 bases outside the gene matches. CDR3 length: 15 amino acids. DNA of the CDR3: TGTGCCAGTAGTATTCTGGTCGGGGGGATGTACGAGCAGTACTTC. Translated: CASSILVGGMYEQYF.

The chain combines TRBV18 with TRBJ2-3; 10 bases agree with TRBD2. CDR1 and CDR2 from the germline V gene are KGHSH and LQKENI. CDR3 length: 19 residues. V shed 0 bases, J shed 1 base, and the junction held 10 bases outside the gene matches. CDR3 bases: TGTGCCAGCTCACCACCGAACAGCGGGGGGGCAATCGGCACAGATACGCAGTATTTT. It is translated as CASSPPNSGGAIGTDTQYF.

The J gene is TRBJ2-5, the V gene TRBV3-1 (or the pseudogene TRBV3-2); perhaps TRBD2 as D (5 bases). V was clipped by 0 bases and J by 2 bases, with 10 bases between them. This CDR3 contains 15 residues. The germline CDR1 and CDR2 sequences are LGHDT and YNNKEL (reference sequence). The CDR3 DNA reads TGTGCCAGCAGCCAAGATTATACTAGTCAAGAGACCCAGTACTTC. Translation: CASSQDYTSQETQYF.

This clone has just one count. The J gene is TRBJ2-1, the V gene TRBV3-1 (or the pseudogene TRBV3-2); D is perhaps TRBD1 (6 bases). Germline assignment: CDR1 LGHDT and CDR2 YNNKEL (reference sequence). The V gene lost 2 bases and the J gene lost 4 bases, with 21 bases spanning the gap. The CDR3 length is 18 residues. CDR3 nucleotide sequence: TGTGCCAGCAGCCAAAGGGGGTCGAGACGGATACTTTACAATGAGCAGTTCTTC. This codes for CASSQRGSRRILYNEQFF.

This rearrangement joins TRBV7-8 to TRBJ2-2, with 11 nucleotides matching TRBD2. CDR3 length equals 17 residues. From germline, CDR1 is SGHVS and CDR2 FQNEAQ. The V segment lost 1 base and the J segment 6 bases; nucleotides outside the gene matches: 7. The CDR3 spells CASSLDMGLAVAGELFF. The CDR3 DNA reads TGTGCCAGCAGCTTAGATATGGGACTAGCGGTCGCCGGGGAGCTGTTTTTT. The full variable domain, in which reference TRBV7-8 and TRBJ2-2 provide the parts outside the CDR3, is GAGVSQSPRYKVAKRGQDVALRCDPISGHVSLFWYQQALGQGPEFLTYFQNEAQLDKSGLPSDRFFAERPEGSVSTLKIQRTQQEDSAVYLCASSLDMGLAVAGELFFGEGSRLTVL.

The chain joins TRBV3-1 (or the pseudogene TRBV3-2) to TRBJ2-1; a weak D match, TRBD2 (5 bases). The CDR3 runs 13 residues. The ends were cut back, 3 bases at V and 10 bases at J, with 13 bases in the middle. Germline-derived CDR1 and CDR2 are LGHDT and YNNKEL (reference sequence). This CDR3 reads CASSQGTSIEQFF. The CDR3 DNA is TGTGCCAGCAGCCAGGGTACTAGTATCGAGCAGTTCTTC.

The chain is built from TRBV6-1 and TRBJ1-3; weak D call: TRBD1 (6 bases). V gave up 1 base and J gave up 3 bases, with 13 bases separating them. The CDR3 spans 16 residues. The germline CDR1 and CDR2 sequences are MNHNS and SASEGT. CDR3 DNA sequence: TGTGCCAGCAGTGAAGGTGCGGGGGCGGGTGGAAACACCATATATTTT. It encodes CASSEGAGAGGNTIYF.

The chain has TRBV2 and TRBJ2-4; D gene unclear. Germline assignment: CDR1 SNHLY and CDR2 FYNNEI. The CDR3 totals 16 residues. V dropped 0 bases and J dropped 2 bases, with 11 bases sitting between them. The CDR3 here is CASSEAPYGTKNIQYF. The CDR3 DNA follows: TGTGCCAGCAGTGAAGCCCCCTACGGTACCAAAAACATTCAGTACTTC. The full variable domain, rest sourced from reference TRBV2 and TRBJ2-4, is EPEVTQTPSHQVTQMGQEVILRCVPISNHLYFYWYRQILGQKVEFLVSFYNNEISEKSEIFDDQFSVERPDGSNFTLKIRSTKLEDSAMYFCASSEAPYGTKNIQYFGAGTRLSVL.